A selection of T cell receptor beta chains follows, all from one sample in a study of T cell changes during pregnancy in multiple sclerosis. Profiling relied on immunoSEQ multiplex PCR, and the TCRdb table lists in-frame clones only, not all of them. Here the sample spans about 100,000 clones, roughly 92% being singletons. The sample here was peripheral blood, taken after pregnancy. Receptors originate from a female donor with multiple sclerosis, enrolled in a pregnancy study. CDR3s include the opening cysteine and the closing phenylalanine or tryptophan. A D gene is named only where the DNA matches it firmly. Not all rows give a size; the values are once, few, many and, for expanded clones, a class.

clone_size	v_call	j_call	d_call	cdr3_aa	cdr3_nt
NA	TRBV2	TRBJ1-1	NA	CASSGWGKMNTEAFF	TGTGCCAGCAGTGGGTGGGGCAAGATGAACACTGAAGCTTTCTTT
NA	TRBV19	TRBJ1-2	NA	CASSGGPQSGYTF	TGTGCCAGTAGTGGCGGGCCCCAGTCCGGCTACACCTTC
NA	TRBV5-1	TRBJ2-1	NA	CASSIDRLYNEQFF	TGCGCCAGCAGCATAGACAGACTTTACAATGAGCAGTTCTTC
NA	TRBV28	TRBJ1-5	TRBD1	CASSLGGGQGFNQPQHF	TGTGCCAGCAGTTTAGGGGGGGGACAGGGCTTCAATCAGCCCCAGCATTTT
NA	TRBV19	TRBJ2-5	TRBD2	CASSAGLAGVVETQYF	TGTGCCAGTAGTGCCGGACTAGCGGGAGTTGTAGAGACCCAGTACTTC
NA	TRBV7-9	TRBJ1-2	NA	CASSLEKGAGYTF	TGTGCCAGCAGCTTAGAGAAAGGGGCTGGCTACACCTTC
NA	TRBV7-9	TRBJ2-7	TRBD2	CASSLEGFLAGPLSYEQYF	TGTGCCAGCAGCTTAGAAGGATTTCTAGCGGGACCGCTCTCCTACGAGCAGTACTTC
NA	TRBV7-3	TRBJ2-1	TRBD1	CASSLSQGGDEQFF	TGTGCCAGCAGCTTATCACAGGGGGGCGATGAGCAGTTCTTC
NA	TRBV19	TRBJ1-5	NA	CASSPLGGSNQPQHF	TGTGCCAGTAGTCCCCTCGGAGGGAGCAATCAGCCCCAGCATTTT
NA	TRBV19	TRBJ2-7	TRBD1	CASSSGQGYEQYF	TGTGCCAGTAGCAGCGGACAGGGGTACGAGCAGTACTTC
NA	TRBV27	TRBJ2-7	NA	CASSLTGLGEQYF	TGTGCCAGCAGTCTGACAGGCCTAGGAGAGCAGTACTTC
NA	TRBV2	TRBJ1-3	NA	CASSEAGAGNTIYF	TGTGCCAGCAGTGAAGCAGGGGCTGGAAACACCATATATTTT
NA	TRBV5-8	TRBJ2-7	NA	CASRAQGNTYEQYF	TGTGCCAGCAGAGCTCAGGGGAACACCTACGAGCAGTACTTC
NA	TRBV7-6	TRBJ1-2	TRBD1	CASSPGQYPYGYTF	TGTGCCAGCAGCCCGGGACAGTACCCCTATGGCTACACCTTC
NA	TRBV7-9	TRBJ1-4	TRBD1	CASSSRGHTNEKLFF	TGTGCCAGCAGCTCCAGGGGGCACACTAATGAAAAACTGTTTTTT
NA	TRBV2	TRBJ2-7	TRBD2	CASNLAGELVEQYF	TGTGCCAGCAATCTAGCGGGAGAATTGGTCGAGCAGTACTTC
NA	TRBV6-6	TRBJ2-1	NA	CASTGSPYNEQFF	TGTGCCAGCACCGGGAGCCCCTACAATGAGCAGTTCTTC
NA	TRBV4-1	TRBJ2-7	NA	CASSHPAVALYEQYF	TGCGCCAGCAGCCACCCGGCGGTAGCGCTCTACGAGCAGTACTTC
NA	TRBV30	TRBJ2-1	NA	CAWTTGSLTNEQFF	TGTGCCTGGACGACCGGGAGTTTGACAAATGAGCAGTTCTTC
NA	TRBV5-1	TRBJ2-3	TRBD2	CASSLDPSGRASEAQYF	TGCGCCAGCAGCTTGGACCCTAGCGGGAGGGCCTCCGAGGCGCAGTATTTT
NA	TRBV7-9	TRBJ2-1	TRBD2	CASSWGGGRRNEQFF	TGTGCCAGCAGCTGGGGCGGGGGGCGAAGGAATGAGCAGTTCTTC
NA	TRBV5-1	TRBJ1-2	NA	CASRFEGRAGGYTF	TGCGCCAGCAGATTTGAGGGGAGGGCAGGAGGCTACACCTTC
NA	TRBV5-1	TRBJ2-5	NA	CASSPTSRETQYF	TGCGCCAGCAGCCCGACTAGTCGGGAGACCCAGTACTTC
NA	TRBV28	TRBJ2-7	TRBD2	CASSSLWASGYSYEQYF	TGTGCCAGCAGTTCCCTATGGGCTAGCGGGTACTCCTACGAGCAGTACTTC
NA	TRBV30	TRBJ2-7	NA	CAWSTGGQTYEQYF	TGTGCCTGGTCTACAGGTGGACAGACCTACGAGCAGTACTTC
NA	TRBV21-1	TRBJ2-6	NA	CASSKVQGYSGANVLTF	TGTGCCAGCAGCAAAGTACAGGGCTACTCTGGGGCCAACGTCCTGACTTTC
NA	TRBV19	TRBJ1-5	TRBD1	CASKTTGVGEPQHF	TGTGCCAGTAAAACGACAGGGGTGGGAGAGCCCCAGCATTTT
NA	TRBV7-2	TRBJ1-5	NA	CASSSEGRGNQPQHF	TGTGCCAGCAGCTCAGAGGGAAGGGGCAATCAGCCCCAGCATTTT
NA	TRBV4-1	TRBJ2-3	TRBD1	CASSQDGQGMGDTQYF	TGCGCCAGCAGCCAAGACGGACAGGGCATGGGAGATACGCAGTATTTT
NA	TRBV19	TRBJ2-7	TRBD1	CASSISTTGEPEQYF	TGTGCCAGTAGTATAAGTACGACAGGGGAGCCCGAGCAGTACTTC
NA	TRBV5-6	TRBJ1-2	TRBD1	CASSSLISGGYGYTF	TGTGCCAGCAGCTCACTAATTTCAGGGGGCTATGGCTACACCTTC
NA	TRBV7-3	TRBJ2-1	NA	CASGPPGSSYNEQFF	TGTGCCAGCGGGCCCCCAGGTAGCTCCTACAATGAGCAGTTCTTC
NA	TRBV2	TRBJ2-1	NA	CASQNNEQFF	TGTGCCAGCCAGAACAATGAGCAGTTCTTC
once	TRBV27	TRBJ2-1	NA	CTSSSPTAQRYNEQFF	TGTACCAGCAGTTCACCAACAGCCCAGCGGTACAATGAGCAGTTCTTC
NA	TRBV15	TRBJ2-7	NA	CATSRDSSLGAEQYF	TGTGCCACCAGCAGGGATTCGTCCCTGGGGGCGGAGCAGTACTTC
NA	TRBV20-1	TRBJ2-1	NA	CSARWQEQFF	TGCAGTGCTAGATGGCAGGAGCAGTTCTTC
NA	TRBV6-4	TRBJ1-3	NA	CASSSRSSGNTIYF	TGTGCCAGCAGCTCCCGGAGTAGTGGAAACACCATATATTTT
NA	TRBV10-1	TRBJ2-7	NA	CASSGQGGHEQYF	TGCGCCAGCAGTGGGCAGGGGGGCCACGAGCAGTACTTC
NA	TRBV7-8	TRBJ1-1	NA	CASSSLTGMDTEAFF	TGTGCCAGCAGCTCTCTGACAGGCATGGACACTGAAGCTTTCTTT
NA	TRBV19	TRBJ1-1	NA	CASSSGEYTEAFF	TGTGCCAGTAGTTCAGGGGAGTATACTGAAGCTTTCTTT
NA	TRBV5-5	TRBJ2-5	TRBD1	CASSWGTGQKTQYF	TGTGCCAGCAGCTGGGGGACAGGTCAGAAGACCCAGTACTTC
NA	TRBV19	TRBJ2-5	NA	CASSIGLDGGTQYF	TGTGCCAGTAGTATTGGACTGGATGGCGGAACCCAGTACTTC
NA	TRBV29-1	TRBJ1-2	NA	CSVAGAANYGYTF	TGCAGCGTTGCCGGAGCTGCTAACTATGGCTACACCTTC
NA	TRBV29-1	TRBJ1-1	NA	CSVNRANEAFF	TGCAGCGTCAACAGGGCCAATGAAGCTTTCTTT